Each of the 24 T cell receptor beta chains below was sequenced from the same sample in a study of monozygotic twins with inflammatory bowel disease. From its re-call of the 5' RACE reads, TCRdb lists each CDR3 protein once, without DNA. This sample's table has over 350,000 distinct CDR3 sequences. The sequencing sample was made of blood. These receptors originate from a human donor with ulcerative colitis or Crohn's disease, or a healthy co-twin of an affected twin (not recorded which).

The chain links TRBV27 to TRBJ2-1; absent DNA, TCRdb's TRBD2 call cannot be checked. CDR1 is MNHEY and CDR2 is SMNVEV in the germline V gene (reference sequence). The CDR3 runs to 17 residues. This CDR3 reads CASSPSGGAASYNEQFF.

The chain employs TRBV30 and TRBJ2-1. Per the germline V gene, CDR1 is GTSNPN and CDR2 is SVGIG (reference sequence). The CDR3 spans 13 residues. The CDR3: CAWSVLRNNEQFF.

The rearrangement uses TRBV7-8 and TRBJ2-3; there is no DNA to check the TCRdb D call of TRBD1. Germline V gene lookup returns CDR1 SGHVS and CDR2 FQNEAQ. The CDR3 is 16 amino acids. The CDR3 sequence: CASSSGAVGGADTQYF.

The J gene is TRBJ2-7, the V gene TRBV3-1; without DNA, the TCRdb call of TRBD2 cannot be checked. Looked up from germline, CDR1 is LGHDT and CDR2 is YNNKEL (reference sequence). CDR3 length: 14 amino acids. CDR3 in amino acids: CASSRTSESYEQYF.

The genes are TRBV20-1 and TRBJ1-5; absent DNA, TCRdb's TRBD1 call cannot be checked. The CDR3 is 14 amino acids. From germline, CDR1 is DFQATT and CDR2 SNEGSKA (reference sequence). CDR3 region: CSAITGTGVQPQHF.

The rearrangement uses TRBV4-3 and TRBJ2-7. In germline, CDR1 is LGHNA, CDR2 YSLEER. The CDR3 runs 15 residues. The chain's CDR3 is CASSQGTGALYEQYF.

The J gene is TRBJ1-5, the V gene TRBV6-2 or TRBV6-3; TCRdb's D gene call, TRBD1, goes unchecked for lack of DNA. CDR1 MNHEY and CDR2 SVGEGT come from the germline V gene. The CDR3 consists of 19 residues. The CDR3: CASSYSATGMGYSNQPQHF.

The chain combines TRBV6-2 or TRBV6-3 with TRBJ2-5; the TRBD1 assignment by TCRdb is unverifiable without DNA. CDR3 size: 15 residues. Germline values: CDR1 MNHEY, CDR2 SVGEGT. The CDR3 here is CASSKRRGGQETQYF.

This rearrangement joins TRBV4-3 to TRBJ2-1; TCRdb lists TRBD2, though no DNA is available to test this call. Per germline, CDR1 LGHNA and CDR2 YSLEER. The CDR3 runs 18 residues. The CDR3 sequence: CASSHERTSGGALNEQFF.

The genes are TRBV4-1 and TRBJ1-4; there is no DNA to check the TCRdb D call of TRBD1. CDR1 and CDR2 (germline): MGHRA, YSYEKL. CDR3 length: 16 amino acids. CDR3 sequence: CASSQGRQALNEKLFF.

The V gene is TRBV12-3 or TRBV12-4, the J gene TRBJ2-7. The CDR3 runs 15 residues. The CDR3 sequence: CASSLRGYSSYEQYF.

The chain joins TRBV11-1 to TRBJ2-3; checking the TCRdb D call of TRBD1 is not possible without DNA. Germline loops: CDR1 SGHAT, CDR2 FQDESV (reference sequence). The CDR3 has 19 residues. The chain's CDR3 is CASSTAFLDRGVRTDTQYF.

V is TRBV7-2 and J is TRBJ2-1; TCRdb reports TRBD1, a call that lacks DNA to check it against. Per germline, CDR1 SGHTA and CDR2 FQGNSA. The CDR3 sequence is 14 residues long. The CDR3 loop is CASSPGQYYNEQFF.

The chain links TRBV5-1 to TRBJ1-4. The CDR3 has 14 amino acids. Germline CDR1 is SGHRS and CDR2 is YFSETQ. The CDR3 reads CASSLGQRGEKLFF.

Here the CDR3 reads CASSYFPSSYEQYF. V and J are TRBV6-2 or TRBV6-3 and TRBJ2-7. Germline V gives CDR1 MNHEY, CDR2 SVGEGT. This CDR3 has 14 residues.

This CDR3 reads CASSQDPQGEQFF. The rearrangement joins TRBV3-1 to TRBJ2-1; TCRdb calls TRBD1, which cannot be checked without DNA. Germline loops: CDR1 LGHDT, CDR2 YNNKEL (reference sequence). This CDR3 region has 13 residues.

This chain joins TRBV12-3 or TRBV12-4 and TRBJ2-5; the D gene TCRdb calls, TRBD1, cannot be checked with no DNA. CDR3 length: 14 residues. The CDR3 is CASTQAAYQETQYF.

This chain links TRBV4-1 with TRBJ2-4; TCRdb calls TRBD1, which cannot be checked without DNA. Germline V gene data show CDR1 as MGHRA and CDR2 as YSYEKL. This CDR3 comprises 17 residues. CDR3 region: CASSQDGGAGAKNIQYF.

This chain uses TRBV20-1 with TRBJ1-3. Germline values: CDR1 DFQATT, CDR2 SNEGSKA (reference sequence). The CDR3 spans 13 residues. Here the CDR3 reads CSAGTGSGNTIYF.

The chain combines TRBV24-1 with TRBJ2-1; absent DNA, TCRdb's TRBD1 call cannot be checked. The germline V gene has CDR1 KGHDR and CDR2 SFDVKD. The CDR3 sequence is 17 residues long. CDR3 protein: CATSESGTGHSYNEQFF.

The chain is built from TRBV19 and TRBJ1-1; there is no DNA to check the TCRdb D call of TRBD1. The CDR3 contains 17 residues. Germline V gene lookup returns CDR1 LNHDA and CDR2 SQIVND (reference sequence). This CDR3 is CASSMRGGKTDNTEAFF.

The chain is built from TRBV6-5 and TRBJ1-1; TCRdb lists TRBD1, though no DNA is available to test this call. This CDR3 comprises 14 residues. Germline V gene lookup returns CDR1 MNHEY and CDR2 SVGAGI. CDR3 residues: CASSYGGMNTEAFF.

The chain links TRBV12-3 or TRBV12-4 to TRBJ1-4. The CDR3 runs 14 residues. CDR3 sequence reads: CASRLGGGREKLFF.

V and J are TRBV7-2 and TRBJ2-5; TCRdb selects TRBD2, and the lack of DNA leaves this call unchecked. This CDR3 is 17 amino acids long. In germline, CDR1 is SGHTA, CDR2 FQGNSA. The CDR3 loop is CASSSSGLAGGRETQYF.